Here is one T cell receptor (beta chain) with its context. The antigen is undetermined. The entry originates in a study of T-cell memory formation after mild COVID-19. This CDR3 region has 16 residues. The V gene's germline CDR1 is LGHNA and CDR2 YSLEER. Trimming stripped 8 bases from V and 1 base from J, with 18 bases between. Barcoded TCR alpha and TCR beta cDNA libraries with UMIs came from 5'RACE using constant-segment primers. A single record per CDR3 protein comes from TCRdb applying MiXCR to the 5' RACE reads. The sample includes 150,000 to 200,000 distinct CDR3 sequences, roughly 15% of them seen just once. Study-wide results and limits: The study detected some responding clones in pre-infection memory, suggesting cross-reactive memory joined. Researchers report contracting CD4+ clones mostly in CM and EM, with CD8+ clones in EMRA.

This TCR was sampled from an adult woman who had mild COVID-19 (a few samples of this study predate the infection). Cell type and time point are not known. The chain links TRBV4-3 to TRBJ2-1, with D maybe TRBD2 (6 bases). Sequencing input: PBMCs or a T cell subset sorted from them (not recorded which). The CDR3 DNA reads TGCGCCAGCGAGGGCGAACTAGCCCGGTCCTACAATGAGCAGTTCTTC. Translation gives CASEGELARSYNEQFF.